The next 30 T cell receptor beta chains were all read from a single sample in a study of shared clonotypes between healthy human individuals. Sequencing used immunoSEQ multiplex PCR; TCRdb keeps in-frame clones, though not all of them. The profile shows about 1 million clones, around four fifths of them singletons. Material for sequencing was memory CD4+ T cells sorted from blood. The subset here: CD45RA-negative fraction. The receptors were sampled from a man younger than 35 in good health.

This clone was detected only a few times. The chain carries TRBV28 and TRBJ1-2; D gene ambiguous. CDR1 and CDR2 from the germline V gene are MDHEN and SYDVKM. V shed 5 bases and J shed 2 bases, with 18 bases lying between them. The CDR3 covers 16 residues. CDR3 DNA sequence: TGTGCCAGCAGTCCTCCCCTGACGGGAGTGAACTATGGCTACACCTTC. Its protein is CASSPPLTGVNYGYTF.

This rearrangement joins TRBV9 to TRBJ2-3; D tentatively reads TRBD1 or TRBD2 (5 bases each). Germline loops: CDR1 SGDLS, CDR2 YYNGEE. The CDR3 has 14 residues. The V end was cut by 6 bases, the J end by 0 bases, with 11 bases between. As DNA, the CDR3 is TGTGCCAGCAACCGGGGCCTTAGCACAGATACGCAGTATTTT. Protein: CASNRGLSTDTQYF.

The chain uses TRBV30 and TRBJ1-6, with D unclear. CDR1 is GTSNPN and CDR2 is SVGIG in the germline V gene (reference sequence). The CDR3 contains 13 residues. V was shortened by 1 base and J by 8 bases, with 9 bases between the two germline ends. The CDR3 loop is CAWSGGSHSPLHF. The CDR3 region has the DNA TGTGCCTGGAGTGGGGGATCCCATTCACCCCTCCACTTT.

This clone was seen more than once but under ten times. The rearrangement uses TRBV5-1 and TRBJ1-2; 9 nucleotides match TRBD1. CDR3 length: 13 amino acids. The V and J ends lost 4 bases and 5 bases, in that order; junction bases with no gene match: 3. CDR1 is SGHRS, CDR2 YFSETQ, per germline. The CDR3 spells CASSGDRVYGYTF. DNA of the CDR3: TGCGCCAGCAGCGGGGACAGGGTGTATGGCTACACCTTC. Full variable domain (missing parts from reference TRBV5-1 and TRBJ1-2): KAGVTQTPRYLIKTRGQQVTLSCSPISGHRSVSWYQQTPGQGLQFLFEYFSETQRNKGNFPGRFSGRQFSNSRSEMNVSTLELGDSALYLCASSGDRVYGYTFGSGTRLTVV.

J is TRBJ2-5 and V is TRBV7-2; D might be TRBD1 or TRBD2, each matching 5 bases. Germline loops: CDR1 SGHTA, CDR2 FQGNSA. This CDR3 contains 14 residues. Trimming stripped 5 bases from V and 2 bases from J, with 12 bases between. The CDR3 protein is CASSGGLGQETQYF. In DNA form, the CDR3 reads TGTGCCAGCAGCGGGGGTCTGGGTCAAGAGACCCAGTACTTC.

The chain's CDR3 is CASYRDTSYEQYF. DNA for the CDR3: TGTGCCAGTTACCGGGACACGAGCTACGAGCAGTACTTC. The chain uses TRBV6-1 and TRBJ2-7; perhaps TRBD1 as D (6 bases). Trimming shortened V by 9 bases and J by 3 bases, and 15 bases separated the two germline ends. Germline CDR1 reads MNHNS; CDR2 reads SASEGT. This CDR3 is built from 13 residues.

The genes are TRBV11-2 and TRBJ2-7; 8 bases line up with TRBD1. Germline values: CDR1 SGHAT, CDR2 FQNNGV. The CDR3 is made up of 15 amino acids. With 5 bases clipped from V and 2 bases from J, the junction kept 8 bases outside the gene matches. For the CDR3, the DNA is TGTGCCAGCAGCGCAACAGGGGGGCCCCCCTACGAGCAGTACTTC. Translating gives CASSATGGPPYEQYF.

CDR3 amino acids: CASSLQGSGSTEAFF. The CDR3 coding sequence is TGTGCCAGCAGCCTACAGGGGAGTGGGTCGACTGAAGCTTTCTTT. This rearrangement joins TRBV5-6 to TRBJ1-1; TRBD1 aligns across 7 bases. This CDR3 contains 15 residues. Germline assignment: CDR1 SGHDT and CDR2 YYEEEE. The J segment lost 5 bases and the V segment lost 4 bases, leaving 11 bases of the junction unmatched. Based on the CDR3 plus reference TRBV5-6 and TRBJ1-1, the full variable domain is DAGVTQSPTHLIKTRGQQVTLRCSPKSGHDTVSWYQQALGQGPQFIFQYYEEEERQRGNFPDRFSGHQFPNYSSELNVNALLLGDSALYLCASSLQGSGSTEAFFGQGTRLTVV.

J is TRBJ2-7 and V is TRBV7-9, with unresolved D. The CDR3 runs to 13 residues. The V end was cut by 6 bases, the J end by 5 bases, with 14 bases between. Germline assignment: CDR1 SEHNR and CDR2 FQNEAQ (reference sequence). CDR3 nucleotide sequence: TGTGCCAGCAGTCCTCCCTGGCTGGACGAGCAGTACTTC. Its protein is CASSPPWLDEQYF.

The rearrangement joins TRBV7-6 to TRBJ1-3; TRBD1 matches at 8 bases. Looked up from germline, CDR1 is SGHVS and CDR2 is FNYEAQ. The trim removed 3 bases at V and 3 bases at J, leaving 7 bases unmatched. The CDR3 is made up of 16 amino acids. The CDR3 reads CASSLYPTGDGNTIYF. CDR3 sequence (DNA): TGTGCCAGCAGCTTGTACCCGACAGGGGATGGAAACACCATATATTTT.

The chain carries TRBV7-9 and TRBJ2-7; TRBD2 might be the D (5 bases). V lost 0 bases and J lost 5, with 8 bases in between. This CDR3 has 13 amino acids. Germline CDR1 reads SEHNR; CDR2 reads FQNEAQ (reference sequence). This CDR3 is CASSLAGVHEQYF. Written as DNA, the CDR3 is TGTGCCAGCAGCTTAGCGGGAGTCCACGAGCAGTACTTC.

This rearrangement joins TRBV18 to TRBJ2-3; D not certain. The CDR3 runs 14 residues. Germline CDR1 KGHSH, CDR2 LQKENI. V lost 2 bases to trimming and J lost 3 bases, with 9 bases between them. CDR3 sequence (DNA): TGTGCCAGCTCACCATCCCCCACTACAGATACGCAGTATTTT. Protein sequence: CASSPSPTTDTQYF.

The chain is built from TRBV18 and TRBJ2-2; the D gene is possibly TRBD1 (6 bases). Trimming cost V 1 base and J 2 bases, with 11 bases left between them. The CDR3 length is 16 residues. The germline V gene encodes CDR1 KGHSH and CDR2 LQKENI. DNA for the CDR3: TGTGCCAGCTCACCACGCCCAGGGGAAAACACCGGGGAGCTGTTTTTT. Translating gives CASSPRPGENTGELFF.

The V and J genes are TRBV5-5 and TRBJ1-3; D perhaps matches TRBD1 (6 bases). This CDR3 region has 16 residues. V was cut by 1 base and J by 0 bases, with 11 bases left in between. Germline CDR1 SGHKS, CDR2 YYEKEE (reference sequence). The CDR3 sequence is CASSLTGSLSGNTIYF. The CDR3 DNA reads TGTGCCAGCAGCTTGACAGGGTCCCTCTCTGGAAACACCATATATTTT.

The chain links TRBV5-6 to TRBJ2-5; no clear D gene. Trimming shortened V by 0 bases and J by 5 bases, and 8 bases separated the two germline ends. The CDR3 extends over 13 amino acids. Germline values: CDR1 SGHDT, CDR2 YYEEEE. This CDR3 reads CASSLARSETQYF. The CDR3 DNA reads TGTGCCAGCAGCTTGGCTAGGTCGGAGACCCAGTACTTC.

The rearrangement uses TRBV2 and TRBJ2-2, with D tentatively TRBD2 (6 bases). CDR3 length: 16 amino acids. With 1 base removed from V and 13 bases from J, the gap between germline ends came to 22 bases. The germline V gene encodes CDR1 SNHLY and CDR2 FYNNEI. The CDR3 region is CASSEDRDSRGEPLFF. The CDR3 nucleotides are TGTGCCAGCAGTGAAGACCGGGACTCTAGAGGGGAACCGCTGTTTTTT.

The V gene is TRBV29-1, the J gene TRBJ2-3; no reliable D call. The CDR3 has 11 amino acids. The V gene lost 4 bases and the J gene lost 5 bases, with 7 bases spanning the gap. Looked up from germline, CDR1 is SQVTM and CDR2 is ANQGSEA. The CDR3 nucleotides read TGCAGCGTTGGCCTCCTAGATACGCAGTATTTT. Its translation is CSVGLLDTQYF.

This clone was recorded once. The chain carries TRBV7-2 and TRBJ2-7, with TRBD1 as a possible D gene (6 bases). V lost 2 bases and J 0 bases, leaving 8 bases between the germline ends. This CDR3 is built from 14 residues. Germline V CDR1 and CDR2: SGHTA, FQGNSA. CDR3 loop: CASSLQGFSYEQYF. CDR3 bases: TGTGCCAGCAGCTTACAGGGGTTCTCCTACGAGCAGTACTTC.

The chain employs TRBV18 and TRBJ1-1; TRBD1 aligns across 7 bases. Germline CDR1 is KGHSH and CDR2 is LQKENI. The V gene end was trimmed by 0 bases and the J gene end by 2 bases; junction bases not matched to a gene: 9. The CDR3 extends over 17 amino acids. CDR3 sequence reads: CASSPPTGEIRNTEAFF. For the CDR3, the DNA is TGTGCCAGCTCACCACCCACAGGGGAAATAAGAAACACTGAAGCTTTCTTT.

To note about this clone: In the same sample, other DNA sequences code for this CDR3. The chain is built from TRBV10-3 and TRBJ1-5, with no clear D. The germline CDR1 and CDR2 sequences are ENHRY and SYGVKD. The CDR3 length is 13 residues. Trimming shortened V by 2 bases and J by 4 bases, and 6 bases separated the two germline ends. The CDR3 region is CAISEGSNQPQHF. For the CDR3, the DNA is TGTGCCATCAGTGAGGGGTCTAATCAGCCCCAGCATTTT.

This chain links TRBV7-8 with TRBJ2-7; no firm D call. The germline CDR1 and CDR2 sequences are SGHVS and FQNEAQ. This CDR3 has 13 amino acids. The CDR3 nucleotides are TGTGCAGTGCCCGGCCAGGTGGAAGGCGAGCAGTACTTC. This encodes CAVPGQVEGEQYF.

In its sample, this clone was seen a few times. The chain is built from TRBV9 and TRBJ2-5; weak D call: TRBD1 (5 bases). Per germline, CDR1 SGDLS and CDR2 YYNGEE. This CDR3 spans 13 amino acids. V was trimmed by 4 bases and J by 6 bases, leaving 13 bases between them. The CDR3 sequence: CASSSEPGKTQYF. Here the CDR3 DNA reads TGTGCCAGCAGCTCCGAACCAGGGAAGACCCAGTACTTC.

CDR3 in amino acids: CASSLTHPGDRDSPLHF. The CDR3 DNA follows: TGCGCCAGCAGCCTAACCCACCCCGGGGACAGGGATTCACCCCTCCACTTT. The chain employs TRBV4-1 and TRBJ1-6; TRBD1 matches at 9 bases. Germline V gives CDR1 MGHRA, CDR2 YSYEKL. After removal of 4 bases from V and 8 bases from J, the junction contained 12 bases not matched to a gene. This CDR3 is 17 amino acids long.

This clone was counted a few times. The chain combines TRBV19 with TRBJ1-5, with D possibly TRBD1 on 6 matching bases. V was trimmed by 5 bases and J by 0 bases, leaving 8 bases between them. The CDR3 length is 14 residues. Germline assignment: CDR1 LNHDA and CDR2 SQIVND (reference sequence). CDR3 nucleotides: TGTGCCAGTAGTGAACAGGGTAGCAATCAGCCCCAGCATTTT. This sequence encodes CASSEQGSNQPQHF.

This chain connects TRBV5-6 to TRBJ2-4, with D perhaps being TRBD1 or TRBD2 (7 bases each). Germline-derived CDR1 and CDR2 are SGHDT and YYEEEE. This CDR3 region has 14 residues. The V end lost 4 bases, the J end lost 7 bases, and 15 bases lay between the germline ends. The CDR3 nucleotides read TGTGCCAGCAGCCAGGGGGGGGCCGAGAACATTCAGTACTTC. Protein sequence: CASSQGGAENIQYF.

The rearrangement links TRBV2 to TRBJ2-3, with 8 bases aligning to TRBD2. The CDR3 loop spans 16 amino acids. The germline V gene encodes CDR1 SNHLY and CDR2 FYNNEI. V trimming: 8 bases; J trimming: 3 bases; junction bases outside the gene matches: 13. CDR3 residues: CASSLTLAGRTDTQYF. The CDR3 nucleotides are TGTGCCAGCTCCCTCACTTTAGCGGGGAGAACAGATACGCAGTATTTT. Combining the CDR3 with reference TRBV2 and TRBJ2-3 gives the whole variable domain EPEVTQTPSHQVTQMGQEVILRCVPISNHLYFYWYRQILGQKVEFLVSFYNNEISEKSEIFDDQFSVERPDGSNFTLKIRSTKLEDSAMYFCASSLTLAGRTDTQYFGPGTRLTVL.

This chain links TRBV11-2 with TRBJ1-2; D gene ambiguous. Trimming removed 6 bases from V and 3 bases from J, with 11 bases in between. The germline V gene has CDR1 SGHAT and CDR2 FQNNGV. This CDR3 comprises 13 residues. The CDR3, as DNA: TGTGCCAGCAGTCCAGGTTCTCACTATGGCTACACCTTC. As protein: CASSPGSHYGYTF.

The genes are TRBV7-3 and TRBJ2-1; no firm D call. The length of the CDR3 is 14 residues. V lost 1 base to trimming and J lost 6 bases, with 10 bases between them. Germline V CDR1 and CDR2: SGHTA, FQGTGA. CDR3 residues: CASSLNSLSNEQFF. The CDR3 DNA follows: TGTGCCAGCAGCTTAAATTCTCTCAGCAATGAGCAGTTCTTC.

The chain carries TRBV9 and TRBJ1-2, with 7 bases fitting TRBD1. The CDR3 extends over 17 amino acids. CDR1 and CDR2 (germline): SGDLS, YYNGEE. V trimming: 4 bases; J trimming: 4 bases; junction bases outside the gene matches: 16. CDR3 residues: CASSPGDSTSMVYGYTF. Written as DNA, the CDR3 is TGTGCCAGCAGCCCCGGGGACAGCACGTCTATGGTCTATGGCTACACCTTC.

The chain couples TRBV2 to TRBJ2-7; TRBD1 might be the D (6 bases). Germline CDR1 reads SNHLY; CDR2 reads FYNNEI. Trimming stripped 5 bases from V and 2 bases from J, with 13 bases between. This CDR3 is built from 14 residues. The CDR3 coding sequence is TGTGCCAGCAGTCCAGGGGTATACCCCTACGAGCAGTACTTC. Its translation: CASSPGVYPYEQYF. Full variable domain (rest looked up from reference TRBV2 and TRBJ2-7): EPEVTQTPSHQVTQMGQEVILRCVPISNHLYFYWYRQILGQKVEFLVSFYNNEISEKSEIFDDQFSVERPDGSNFTLKIRSTKLEDSAMYFCASSPGVYPYEQYFGPGTRLTVT.